The rows below give T cell receptor beta chains drawn from one sample of a study of CD8+ T cells in alopecia areata. Profiling relied on immunoSEQ multiplex PCR, and the TCRdb table lists in-frame clones only, not all of them. The sample has over 85,000 clones; 35% to 50% are singletons. Specimen: CD4+ T cells sorted from blood. These receptors originate from a human donor with alopecia areata. Each CDR3 is given without its conserved first and last residue.

>TRBJ1-2|TRBV9
ASSVAGQGSYGYT
>TRBJ2-5|TRBV5-1
ASSLDSGRAETQY
>TRBJ2-3|TRBV29-1
SVEHESDTQY
>TRBJ1-3|TRBV7-9
ASSLSVPGNTIY
>TRBJ2-4|TRBV5-1
ASTDGGAKNIQY
>TRBJ2-1|TRBV29-1
SVEETSDYYNEQF
>TRBJ1-1|TRBV29-1
SVPGSLRTEAF
>TRBJ2-5|TRBV28
ASSSWDRGQETQY
>TRBJ2-7|TRBV7-2
ASSFSGGAGEQY
>TRBJ2-3|TRBV30
AWRLTGGEDTQY
>TRBJ2-4|TRBV29-1
SVEGLAGTKNIQY
>TRBJ2-3|TRBV28
ASGSGSPVGDTQY